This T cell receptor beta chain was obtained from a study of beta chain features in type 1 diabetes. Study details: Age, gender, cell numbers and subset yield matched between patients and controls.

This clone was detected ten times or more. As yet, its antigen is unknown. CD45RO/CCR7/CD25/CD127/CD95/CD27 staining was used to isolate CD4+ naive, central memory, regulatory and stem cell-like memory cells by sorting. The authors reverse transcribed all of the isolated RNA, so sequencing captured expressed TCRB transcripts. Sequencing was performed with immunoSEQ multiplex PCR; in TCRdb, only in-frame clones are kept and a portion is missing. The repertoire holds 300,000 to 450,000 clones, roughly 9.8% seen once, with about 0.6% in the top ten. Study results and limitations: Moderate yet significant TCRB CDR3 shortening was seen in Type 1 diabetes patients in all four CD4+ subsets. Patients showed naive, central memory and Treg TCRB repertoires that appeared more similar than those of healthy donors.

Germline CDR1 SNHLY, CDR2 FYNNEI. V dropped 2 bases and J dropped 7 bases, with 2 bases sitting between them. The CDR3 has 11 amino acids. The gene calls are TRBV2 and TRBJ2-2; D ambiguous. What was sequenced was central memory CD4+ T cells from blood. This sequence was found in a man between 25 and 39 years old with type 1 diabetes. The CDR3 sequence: CASSEHGELFF. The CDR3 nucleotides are TGTGCCAGCAGTGAACACGGGGAGCTGTTTTTT.